The 2 T cell receptor beta chains below were found in one sample sequenced in a study of T cell repertoires in cytomegalovirus infection. For these TCRs, the target antigens are not known. TCRdb re-analysed the reads in MiXCR, keeping a single row per CDR3 protein. The table includes more than 95,000 distinct CDR3 sequences, more than 25% detected once. The sample here was CD8+ T cells from cultured PBMCs, taken from culture after CMV antigen stimulation. Receptors originate from a human donor in good health (CMV status not recorded). Some clones in this sample may be carry-over from other donors' samples.

In this sample, this clonotype turned up a few times. This chain connects TRBV28 to TRBJ2-6; D call uncertain. V lost 11 bases to trimming and J lost 4 bases, with 6 bases between them. The length of the CDR3 is 11 residues. Germline loops: CDR1 MDHEN, CDR2 SYDVKM. This chain's CDR3 is CASRGANVLTF. The CDR3 DNA follows: TGTGCCTCCCGAGGGGCCAACGTCCTGACTTTC.

This clonotype has only a few counts. J is TRBJ1-1 and V is TRBV7-9, with a possible D match to TRBD1 (5 bases). CDR1 and CDR2 from the germline V gene are SEHNR and FQNEAQ (reference sequence). The CDR3 spans 13 residues. Trimming took off 1 base at V and 7 bases at J, with 10 bases between the two ends. CDR3 amino acids: CASSLESGVEAFF. The CDR3, as DNA: TGTGCCAGCAGCTTAGAGTCGGGGGTTGAAGCTTTCTTT.